The 8 T cell receptor beta chains given below trace back to one sample, sequenced in a study of response to subunit inactivated influenza vaccine. Each CDR3 protein is one row after TCRdb ran MiXCR on the RT-PCR reads. The sample has hundreds of thousands of distinct CDR3 sequences, approximately 10% seen once; the top ten hold 11%. The same specimen was also included in a second study, on T cells expressing NK-cell markers. This second study says: What made the TCR beta cDNA was 5'RACE template switching with UMIs.

Sequenced material: PBMCs from blood, taken on the day of vaccination. The source of these receptors is a man aged 50-60 years who received an inactivated influenza vaccine.

This clonotype was counted only a few times. The rearrangement joins TRBV6-4 to TRBJ2-2; TRBD2 matches at 10 bases. Germline V CDR1 and CDR2: MRHNA, SNTAGT. CDR3 size: 16 residues. V shed 0 bases and J 5 bases; nucleotides not matched to a gene: 3. The DNA of the CDR3 is TGTGCCAGCAGTGACTCAGCGGGAGGGAAGACCGGGGAGCTGTTTTTT. The encoded protein is CASSDSAGGKTGELFF.

The chain recombines TRBV28 with TRBJ2-5; TRBD1 matches at 7 bases. This CDR3 is 14 amino acids long. The junction had 4 bases not matched to a gene; V was cut back by 6 bases and J by 0 bases. Germline values: CDR1 MDHEN, CDR2 SYDVKM. The CDR3 coding sequence is TGTGCCAGCAGCCAGGGGACAGACCAAGAGACCCAGTACTTC. Residues: CASSQGTDQETQYF.

This chain links TRBV5-1 with TRBJ2-1; 12 nucleotides match TRBD2. Germline CDR1 SGHRS, CDR2 YFSETQ. With 4 bases clipped from V and 6 bases from J, the junction kept 5 bases outside the gene matches. The CDR3 is 15 residues long. CDR3 coding DNA: TGCGCCAGCAGCCCTGGACTAGCGGGGCCCAATGAGCAGTTCTTC. This sequence encodes CASSPGLAGPNEQFF. Full variable domain (missing parts from reference TRBV5-1 and TRBJ2-1): KAGVTQTPRYLIKTRGQQVTLSCSPISGHRSVSWYQQTPGQGLQFLFEYFSETQRNKGNFPGRFSGRQFSNSRSEMNVSTLELGDSALYLCASSPGLAGPNEQFFGPGTRLTVL.

This clonotype was recorded many times. The rearrangement uses TRBV28 and TRBJ2-3; 7 bases are shared with TRBD1. The CDR3 has 16 amino acids. V was pared by 2 bases and J by 0 bases, with 5 bases of the junction left unmatched. Germline assignment: CDR1 MDHEN and CDR2 SYDVKM. The CDR3 loop reads CASSLVDRTSTDTQYF. CDR3 bases: TGTGCCAGCAGTTTAGTGGACAGGACTAGCACAGATACGCAGTATTTT.

The genes are TRBV6-2 or TRBV6-3 and TRBJ2-5; D perhaps matches TRBD1 (7 bases). Trimming stripped 5 bases from V and 4 bases from J, with 20 bases between. The CDR3 extends over 16 amino acids. The germline gives CDR1 MNHEY, CDR2 SVGEGT. The CDR3 is CASSATWRGRRETQYF. The CDR3 nucleotides are TGTGCCAGCAGTGCAACGTGGAGGGGGCGAAGAGAGACCCAGTACTTC.

CDR3 sequence (DNA): TGTGCCTGGAGTCCGCGGGATGCCTACGAGCAGTACTTC. This encodes CAWSPRDAYEQYF. The chain couples TRBV30 to TRBJ2-7; perhaps TRBD2 as D (6 bases). The CDR3 totals 13 residues. The V gene's germline CDR1 is GTSNPN and CDR2 SVGIG (reference sequence). V lost 2 bases, J lost 2 bases, and 10 bases lay in between.

This clonotype showed up many times. J is TRBJ1-6 and V is TRBV4-3; no firm D call. The germline V gene encodes CDR1 LGHNA and CDR2 YSLEER. The CDR3 consists of 13 residues. Trimming took off 0 bases at V and 8 bases at J, with 5 bases between the two ends. The CDR3, as DNA: TGCGCCAGCAGCCAAGATATTGATTCACCCCTCCACTTT. It yields the protein CASSQDIDSPLHF.

This clonotype has a handful of counts. A read error may account for a junction end that differs from germline. J is TRBJ2-7 and V is TRBV6-5; TRBD1 is a possible D gene (6 bases). The CDR3 sequence is 12 residues long. CDR1 is MNHEY and CDR2 is SVGAGI in the germline V gene. CDR3 sequence: CASSPAGALPHF. The DNA for the CDR3 is TGTGCCAGCAGTCCCGCAGGGGCCCTCCCCCACTTC.